These 27 T cell receptor beta chains share one sample of origin, sequenced in a study of T cell responses to AZD1222 COVID-19 vaccine (dated by TCRdb to the early 2020s). Receptor libraries were prepared by the immunoSEQ multiplex PCR assay. Imported from immuneACCESS, the table was reduced by TCRdb to in-frame sequences with V and J called. These copies leave out some clones; in studies compared against another copy, an unresolved V gene accounts for under half, and the cause of the remainder is not known. Recorded for this sample are some 120,000 clones; around 85% of them occurred a single time. The ten top clones hold approximately 1.6% of the sample. The sample's time point label, decoded: baseline before first vaccination. The sample here was peripheral blood, taken on day 0 of AZD1222 vaccination. These TCRs come from an adult in good health.

This clone showed up just once. The chain links TRBV5-1 to TRBJ2-2, with D perhaps matching TRBD1 (6 bases). V gave up 1 base and J gave up 1 base, with 14 bases separating them. This CDR3 is 17 amino acids long. The germline V gene has CDR1 SGHRS and CDR2 YFSETQ. CDR3 in amino acids: CASSLRPWGQNTGELFF. CDR3 nucleotides: TGCGCCAGCAGCTTGCGCCCTTGGGGACAGAACACCGGGGAGCTGTTTTTT.

The chain recombines TRBV10-2 with TRBJ1-5; 8 bases agree with TRBD1. The ends lost 6 bases at V and 7 bases at J; junction bases unmatched: 8. The CDR3 sequence is 14 residues long. CDR1 is WSHSY, CDR2 SAAADI, per germline. The CDR3 DNA reads as TGCGCCAGCAGACTGGACAGGGCCGGGCAGCCCCAGCATTTT. Residues: CASRLDRAGQPQHF.

As concerns this clone: Additional DNA sequences in this sample encode the identical CDR3. The chain employs TRBV24-1 and TRBJ1-2; D is undetermined. Germline V gene data show CDR1 as KGHDR and CDR2 as SFDVKD. CDR3 length: 12 residues. V was shortened by 4 bases and J by 5 bases, with 7 bases between the two germline ends. CDR3: CATSDSLYGYTF. The CDR3 DNA is TGTGCCACCAGTGACAGCCTATATGGCTACACCTTC.

The V call is TRBV19, the J call TRBJ1-1; 8 nucleotides agree with TRBD1. In germline, CDR1 is LNHDA, CDR2 SQIVND (reference sequence). The CDR3 spans 16 residues. J was trimmed by 1 base and V by 6 bases; bases with no gene match: 10. In nucleotides, the CDR3 is TGTGCCAGTAGCAGACCCGCAGGGGGCTCGAACACTGAAGCTTTCTTT. Its protein product is CASSRPAGGSNTEAFF. The full variable domain, in which reference TRBV19 and TRBJ1-1 provide the parts outside the CDR3, is DGGITQSPKYLFRKEGQNVTLSCEQNLNHDAMYWYRQDPGQGLRLIYYSQIVNDFQKGDIAEGYSVSREKKESFPLTVTSAQKNPTAFYLCASSRPAGGSNTEAFFGQGTRLTVV.

This rearrangement joins TRBV7-6 to TRBJ1-4, with D perhaps matching TRBD1 (5 bases). From germline, CDR1 is SGHVS and CDR2 FNYEAQ. Trimming cost V 6 bases and J 8 bases, with 25 bases left between them. CDR3 length: 17 residues. This chain's CDR3 is CASSPALGAPSGEKLFF. The CDR3, as DNA: TGTGCCAGCAGTCCAGCCCTAGGGGCCCCCTCTGGCGAAAAACTGTTTTTT.

The gene calls are TRBV19 and TRBJ1-6; D possibly corresponds to TRBD1 (5 bases). Per the germline V gene, CDR1 is LNHDA and CDR2 is SQIVND (reference sequence). V was pared by 7 bases and J by 10 bases, with 17 bases between. The CDR3 extends over 14 amino acids. The CDR3 spells CASTPGARRSPLHF. DNA of the CDR3: TGTGCCAGTACCCCTGGGGCGAGGCGCTCACCCCTCCACTTT.

In regard to this clone: Other nucleotide sequences in the sample specify the same CDR3. The V and J genes are TRBV5-1 and TRBJ2-6, with D unclear. The V end was cut by 0 bases, the J end by 0 bases, with 4 bases between. This CDR3 contains 15 residues. Per germline, CDR1 SGHRS and CDR2 YFSETQ. The CDR3 loop is CASSLEVSGANVLTF. CDR3 DNA sequence: TGCGCCAGCAGCTTGGAGGTCTCTGGGGCCAACGTCCTGACTTTC. The whole variable domain, filled in from reference TRBV5-1 and TRBJ2-6, reads KAGVTQTPRYLIKTRGQQVTLSCSPISGHRSVSWYQQTPGQGLQFLFEYFSETQRNKGNFPGRFSGRQFSNSRSEMNVSTLELGDSALYLCASSLEVSGANVLTFGAGSRLTVL.

Note on this clone: Distinct nucleotide sequences in the sample also encode this CDR3. This chain uses TRBV5-1 with TRBJ2-7, with D uncertain. CDR1 is SGHRS, CDR2 YFSETQ, per germline. The CDR3 is 13 amino acids. The V end was cut by 4 bases, the J end by 2 bases, with 10 bases between. The CDR3 DNA reads as TGCGCCAGCAGCCCGGACCCTCCCTACGAGCAGTACTTC. Its translation: CASSPDPPYEQYF.

This clone occurred a few times. The chain couples TRBV21-1 to TRBJ1-4. TRBV21-1 has pseudogene status. This CDR3 region has 15 residues. CDR3 region: CASSKGGTPNEKLFF. CDR3 nucleotides: TGTGCCAGCAGCAAAGGGGGGACGCCTAATGAAAAACTGTTTTTT.

V usage is TRBV14 and J usage is TRBJ1-2; possibly TRBD1 for D (5 bases). The germline V and J ends were trimmed by 2 bases and 7 bases, with 17 bases remaining between them. The CDR3 is 15 residues long. The germline CDR1 and CDR2 sequences are SGHDN and FVKESK. DNA for the CDR3: TGTGCCAGCAGCCAATCCCCGAAGGGGTTGGGTGGCTACACCTTC. It specifies CASSQSPKGLGGYTF. The full variable domain, its missing parts supplied by reference TRBV14 and TRBJ1-2, is EAGVTQFPSHSVIEKGQTVTLRCDPISGHDNLYWYRRVMGKEIKFLLHFVKESKQDESGMPNNRFLAERTGGTYSTLKVQPAELEDSGVYFCASSQSPKGLGGYTFGSGTRLTVV.

This clone was recorded only once. The chain joins TRBV7-8 to TRBJ1-1; TRBD1 is a possible D gene (6 bases). This CDR3 spans 15 amino acids. Trimming removed 4 bases at V and 4 bases at J, with 16 bases between. Germline V lookup: CDR1 SGHVS, CDR2 FQNEAQ. The CDR3 loop is CASSSGQPRGTEAFF. The CDR3 DNA reads TGTGCCAGCAGCTCTGGACAGCCTCGGGGCACTGAAGCTTTCTTT.

The gene calls are TRBV30 and TRBJ2-7; the D is unclear. Per the germline V gene, CDR1 is GTSNPN and CDR2 is SVGIG (reference sequence). The CDR3 is 10 amino acids. The V end lost 5 bases, the J end lost 4 bases, and 6 bases lay between the germline ends. The CDR3 spells CAWAPYEQYF. DNA for the CDR3: TGTGCCTGGGCCCCATACGAGCAGTACTTC.

CDR3 in DNA: TGTGCCAGCAGTTACTCGAACGGGAACATTCAGTACTTC. Amino acid sequence: CASSYSNGNIQYF. The chain has TRBV6-5 and TRBJ2-4; D is ambiguous. Germline CDR1 and CDR2: MNHEY and SVGAGI. The V and J ends lost 0 bases and 7 bases respectively, with 7 bases between them. CDR3 length: 13 residues.

This chain connects TRBV6-4 to TRBJ1-5; D unresolved. In germline, CDR1 is MRHNA, CDR2 SNTAGT. This CDR3 spans 14 amino acids. The V end lost 3 bases, the J end lost 5 bases, and 11 bases lay between the germline ends. CDR3 residues: CASSETPGYQPQHF. CDR3 DNA: TGTGCCAGCAGTGAGACACCGGGATATCAGCCCCAGCATTTT.

The gene calls are TRBV11-2 and TRBJ1-1; D possibly corresponds to TRBD1 (6 bases). V was pared by 2 bases and J by 5 bases, with 15 bases between. From germline, CDR1 is SGHAT and CDR2 FQNNGV. This CDR3 comprises 15 residues. The DNA for the CDR3 is TGTGCCAGCAGCTTAACAGGGAGTGTTGGGACTGAAGCTTTCTTT. Amino acid sequence: CASSLTGSVGTEAFF.

The CDR3 nucleotides read TGTGCCAGCAGCCAAGTATCCCTGACAGGGGGCAAGGAGACCCAGTACTTC. It codes for CASSQVSLTGGKETQYF. This sequence joins TRBV4-2 and TRBJ2-5, with 10 bases identical to TRBD1. Germline CDR1 reads LGHNA; CDR2 reads YNFKEQ. This CDR3 spans 17 amino acids. V dropped 1 base and J dropped 5; count of bases not matched to a gene: 10.

The rearrangement links TRBV7-3 to TRBJ2-5; TRBD2 matches 8 bases. The V gene end was trimmed by 2 bases and the J gene end by 2 bases; junction bases not matched to a gene: 4. The CDR3 has 15 amino acids. CDR1 and CDR2 (germline): SGHTA, FQGTGA. The CDR3, as DNA: TGTGCCAGCAGCTTATTAGCGGGACGACAAGAGACCCAGTACTTC. Translated, it gives CASSLLAGRQETQYF.

The V call is TRBV4-2, the J call TRBJ1-2; D is possibly TRBD1 (5 bases). This CDR3 region has 15 residues. Per germline, CDR1 LGHNA and CDR2 YNFKEQ. V was shortened by 0 bases and J by 3 bases, with 11 bases between the two germline ends. CDR3 residues: CASSQDGPGHYGYTF. In DNA, the CDR3 is TGTGCCAGCAGCCAAGATGGGCCAGGGCACTATGGCTACACCTTC.

The chain employs TRBV27 and TRBJ1-6, with TRBD1 matching 7 bases. This CDR3 spans 17 amino acids. CDR1 MNHEY and CDR2 SMNVEV come from the germline V gene (reference sequence). The V segment lost 3 bases and the J segment 0 bases; nucleotides outside the gene matches: 5. The chain's CDR3 is CASSFGTESSYNSPLHF. For the CDR3, the DNA is TGTGCCAGCAGTTTCGGGACAGAGAGCTCCTATAATTCACCCCTCCACTTT.

This clone appeared once. The rearrangement links TRBV6-5 to TRBJ1-4; a possible D gene is TRBD1 (5 bases). The CDR3 sequence is 15 residues long. V was cut by 0 bases and J by 1 base, with 6 bases left in between. CDR1 is MNHEY and CDR2 is SVGAGI in the germline V gene. The CDR3, as DNA: TGTGCCAGCAGTTACTCGGGGGGAACTAATGAAAAACTGTTTTTT. Translation: CASSYSGGTNEKLFF.

The chain couples TRBV2 to TRBJ1-5; D not certain. The germline V gene encodes CDR1 SNHLY and CDR2 FYNNEI. The length of the CDR3 is 14 residues. Trimming pared 8 bases from V and 4 bases from J, leaving 15 bases between. The CDR3 DNA sequence: TGTGCCAGCTCGAAGAGTACCGGAAATCAGCCCCAGCATTTT. Residues: CASSKSTGNQPQHF. Using reference TRBV2 and TRBJ1-5 for the parts outside the CDR3, the full variable domain is EPEVTQTPSHQVTQMGQEVILRCVPISNHLYFYWYRQILGQKVEFLVSFYNNEISEKSEIFDDQFSVERPDGSNFTLKIRSTKLEDSAMYFCASSKSTGNQPQHFGDGTRLSIL.

This clone was seen once. This chain uses TRBV5-1 with TRBJ2-1; D is unclear. The ends were cut back, 2 bases at V and 4 bases at J, with 4 bases in the middle. The CDR3 runs 12 residues. Germline CDR1 reads SGHRS; CDR2 reads YFSETQ. The CDR3 loop is CASSFQYNEQFF. CDR3 coding DNA: TGCGCCAGCAGCTTCCAATACAATGAGCAGTTCTTC.

The CDR3 here is CASSIDRGSITDTQYF. The CDR3 nucleotides are TGTGCCAGTAGTATAGATCGGGGTTCCATCACAGATACGCAGTATTTT. The chain combines TRBV19 with TRBJ2-3, with a tentative D call TRBD2 (5 bases). Germline V gives CDR1 LNHDA, CDR2 SQIVND (reference sequence). Trimming took off 0 bases at V and 2 bases at J, with 12 bases between the two ends. The CDR3 loop spans 16 amino acids.

This sequence joins TRBV9 and TRBJ2-2; possibly TRBD1 for D (5 bases). CDR1 SGDLS and CDR2 YYNGEE come from the germline V gene. The CDR3 length is 12 residues. With 5 bases removed from V and 6 bases from J, the gap between germline ends came to 8 bases. CDR3 in amino acids: CASRKGSGELFF. CDR3 nucleotides: TGTGCCAGCAGAAAGGGGTCCGGGGAGCTGTTTTTT.

On this clone: This sample also contains other DNA sequences that code for the same CDR3. V gene TRBV3-1 (or the pseudogene TRBV3-2) combines with J gene TRBJ1-3, with D hard to call. This CDR3 comprises 15 residues. Germline-derived CDR1 and CDR2 are LGHDT and YNNKEL (reference sequence). V was shortened by 0 bases and J by 0 bases, with 6 bases between the two germline ends. The CDR3 reads CASSQDLSSGNTIYF. For the CDR3, the DNA is TGTGCCAGCAGCCAAGATTTATCCTCTGGAAACACCATATATTTT.

This clone was observed once. The V call is TRBV4-1, the J call TRBJ1-6, with D unclear. This CDR3 is 13 amino acids long. CDR1 and CDR2 from the germline V gene are MGHRA and YSYEKL. Trimming left V 1 base short and J 10 bases short, with 8 bases between. In DNA, the CDR3 is TGCGCCAGCAGCCAAGTCGCGGACTCACCCCTCCACTTT. It specifies CASSQVADSPLHF.

The rearrangement joins TRBV27 to TRBJ2-3, with D unclear. V lost 3 bases and J 3 bases, leaving 10 bases between the germline ends. This CDR3 is 14 amino acids long. The V gene's germline CDR1 is MNHEY and CDR2 SMNVEV (reference sequence). CDR3: CASSLQTATDTQYF. CDR3 sequence (DNA): TGTGCCAGCAGTTTGCAGACTGCTACAGATACGCAGTATTTT.